Each of the 22 T cell receptor beta chains below was sequenced from the same sample in a study of lymphopenia after photon versus proton radiotherapy. Libraries were prepared by immunoSEQ multiplex PCR; TCRdb keeps only in-frame clonotypes and omits some of them. The sample lists about 65,000 clones, about 87% occurring once. Material: peripheral blood, obtained from a patient treated with proton-based radiotherapy. The receptors were gathered from a man older than 75 with esophageal cancer.

The table lists this clone with a few counts. The chain employs TRBV7-6 and TRBJ1-4; 10 nucleotides align to TRBD1. V dropped 5 bases and J dropped 4; count of bases not matched to a gene: 4. This CDR3 spans 15 amino acids. Germline CDR1 reads SGHVS; CDR2 reads FNYEAQ. The CDR3 loop reads CASSRQGAINEKLFF. The CDR3, as DNA: TGTGCCAGCAGCCGACAGGGGGCAATTAATGAAAAACTGTTTTTT.

The chain links TRBV9 to TRBJ2-7; 8 nucleotides match TRBD2. The CDR3 runs 14 residues. Per the germline V gene, CDR1 is SGDLS and CDR2 is YYNGEE. The junction had 13 bases not matched to a gene; V was cut back by 5 bases and J by 9 bases. Here the CDR3 reads CASRTGLALPWQYF. CDR3 coding DNA: TGTGCCAGCAGGACCGGACTAGCCCTCCCGTGGCAGTACTTC. The full variable domain, in which reference TRBV9 and TRBJ2-7 provide the parts outside the CDR3, is DSGVTQTPKHLITATGQRVTLRCSPRSGDLSVYWYQQSLDQGLQFLIQYYNGEERAKGNILERFSAQQFPDLHSELNLSSLELGDSALYFCASRTGLALPWQYFGPGTRLTVT.

This chain connects TRBV19 to TRBJ2-7; unclear D gene. From germline, CDR1 is LNHDA and CDR2 SQIVND (reference sequence). V gave up 8 bases and J gave up 4 bases, with 15 bases separating them. CDR3 length equals 13 residues. CDR3 in DNA: TGTGCCAGTTTGGACCCTATTTTTTACGAGCAGTACTTC. It codes for CASLDPIFYEQYF.

This clone was observed a handful of times. The genes are TRBV15 and TRBJ2-1, with D maybe TRBD1 (7 bases). This CDR3 comprises 16 residues. Germline V gene lookup returns CDR1 LNHNV and CDR2 YYDKDF (reference sequence). The V end lost 3 bases, the J end lost 4 bases, and 16 bases lay between the germline ends. Written as DNA, the CDR3 is TGTGCCACCAGCAGTGAGGGCAGGGGGGCTTACAATGAGCAGTTCTTC. As protein: CATSSEGRGAYNEQFF.

The V call is TRBV29-1, the J call TRBJ1-1; tentative D call: TRBD1 (5 bases). Trimming took 8 bases from V and 0 from J, leaving 28 bases between them. There are 18 residues in the CDR3. Germline CDR1 reads SQVTM; CDR2 reads ANQGSEA. DNA for the CDR3: TGCAGCTCCATTTTCGAGCGAGGGACGAGGGGTATGAACACTGAAGCTTTCTTT. Translation gives CSSIFERGTRGMNTEAFF.

The chain recombines TRBV11-2 with TRBJ2-7; no reliable D call. Trimming took 3 bases from V and 0 from J, leaving 9 bases between them. The CDR3 is 14 residues long. Germline loops: CDR1 SGHAT, CDR2 FQNNGV. The CDR3 spells CASSLSSGSYEQYF. The CDR3, as DNA: TGTGCCAGCAGCTTGTCCTCCGGCTCCTACGAGCAGTACTTC.

The chain recombines TRBV5-4 with TRBJ2-3; maybe TRBD2 (6 bases). This CDR3 is built from 17 residues. V dropped 6 bases and J dropped 6 bases, with 26 bases sitting between them. Per the germline V gene, CDR1 is SGHNT and CDR2 is YYREEE (reference sequence). The CDR3, as DNA: TGTGCCAGCAACATAAAAGGAGGGCCCCGGATCGCGGATACGCAGTATTTT. Protein: CASNIKGGPRIADTQYF.

This chain connects TRBV7-2 to TRBJ2-5; D not resolved. CDR1 is SGHTA and CDR2 is FQGNSA in the germline V gene. Trimming took off 1 base at V and 4 bases at J, with 13 bases between the two ends. CDR3 length: 15 residues. The CDR3 coding sequence is TGTGCCAGCAGCTTAGAGAGCGACACTCTAGAGACCCAGTACTTC. This translates into CASSLESDTLETQYF.

This chain joins TRBV7-9 and TRBJ2-7; TRBD2 agrees at 15 bases. The CDR3 is made up of 15 amino acids. Trimming removed 5 bases from V and 4 bases from J; junction bases left unmatched: 3. Per germline, CDR1 SEHNR and CDR2 FQNEAQ (reference sequence). CDR3 DNA: TGTGCCAGCAGCCCTGGACTAGCGGGAGGGTACGAGCAGTACTTC. Translated, it gives CASSPGLAGGYEQYF. The variable domain in full, with the rest retrieved from reference TRBV7-9 and TRBJ2-7, is DTGVSQNPRHKITKRGQNVTFRCDPISEHNRLYWYRQTLGQGPEFLTYFQNEAQLEKSRLLSDRFSAERPKGSFSTLEIQRTEQGDSAMYLCASSPGLAGGYEQYFGPGTRLTVT.

This clone was recorded once. V gene TRBV6-5 combines with J gene TRBJ1-2; the match to TRBD1 covers 8 bases. Germline CDR1 is MNHEY and CDR2 is SVGAGI. V gave up 6 bases and J gave up 4 bases; unmatched junction bases: 7. The CDR3 is made up of 14 amino acids. CDR3 coding DNA: TGTGCCAGCAGGGAAGCGACAGGGGCCTATGGCTACACCTTC. It codes for CASREATGAYGYTF.

The rearrangement links TRBV6-5 to TRBJ1-6, with TRBD1 matching over 8 bases. Per germline, CDR1 MNHEY and CDR2 SVGAGI. V shed 4 bases, J shed 0 bases, and the junction held 2 bases outside the gene matches. The CDR3 extends over 16 amino acids. CDR3 sequence reads: CASSWDRLSYNSPLHF. The CDR3 nucleotides read TGTGCCAGCAGTTGGGACAGGCTCTCCTATAATTCACCCCTCCACTTT.

The chain carries TRBV18 and TRBJ1-2, with TRBD1 identical over 7 bases. The germline V gene encodes CDR1 KGHSH and CDR2 LQKENI. CDR3 size: 13 residues. With V trimmed by 4 bases and J by 5 bases, 4 bases remained unmatched. CDR3 loop: CASSHRGGYGYTF. CDR3 sequence (DNA): TGTGCCAGCTCACACAGGGGCGGTTATGGCTACACCTTC.

V usage is TRBV7-2 and J usage is TRBJ2-7, with D perhaps TRBD1 or TRBD2 (6 bases each). Germline V gene lookup returns CDR1 SGHTA and CDR2 FQGNSA. V was cut by 3 bases and J by 9 bases, with 12 bases left in between. The CDR3 has 12 residues. CDR3 sequence (DNA): TGTGCCAGCAGCTTGGTGGGGGGCGTGCAGTACTTC. It yields the protein CASSLVGGVQYF.

V and J are TRBV13 and TRBJ2-2; 8 bases line up with TRBD1. After removal of 5 bases from V and 3 bases from J, the junction contained 11 bases not matched to a gene. This CDR3 spans 17 amino acids. CDR1 PRHDT and CDR2 FYEKMQ come from the germline V gene (reference sequence). In DNA form, the CDR3 reads TGTGCCAGCAGCCCCCCCACCGGGACAGGATACACCGGGGAGCTGTTTTTT. Protein product: CASSPPTGTGYTGELFF. Variable domain in full (rest from reference TRBV13 and TRBJ2-2): AAGVIQSPRHLIKEKRETATLKCYPIPRHDTVYWYQQGPGQDPQFLISFYEKMQSDKGSIPDRFSAQQFSDYHSELNMSSLELGDSALYFCASSPPTGTGYTGELFFGEGSRLTVL.

The CDR3 spells CASQVQPFTDTQYF. The DNA of the CDR3 is TGTGCCAGCCAGGTCCAACCTTTCACAGATACGCAGTATTTT. The chain couples TRBV6-1 to TRBJ2-3; D is unresolved. This CDR3 spans 14 amino acids. The V end was cut by 8 bases, the J end by 2 bases, with 14 bases between. Germline CDR1 reads MNHNS; CDR2 reads SASEGT.

The chain couples TRBV13 to TRBJ2-3; 8 bases fit TRBD2. Losses at the gene ends were 5 bases for V and 1 base for J; bases not matched to a gene: 5. Germline CDR1 PRHDT, CDR2 FYEKMQ (reference sequence). This CDR3 is 15 amino acids long. Here the CDR3 reads CASSRAGVGTDTQYF. CDR3 nucleotides: TGTGCCAGCAGCCGAGCGGGAGTCGGCACAGATACGCAGTATTTT.

This sequence joins TRBV18 and TRBJ1-1; D gene ambiguous. The V end lost 5 bases, the J end lost 1 base, and 11 bases lay between the germline ends. The CDR3 covers 14 residues. In germline, CDR1 is KGHSH, CDR2 LQKENI. This chain's CDR3 is CASSTLTANTEAFF. The DNA of the CDR3 is TGTGCCAGCTCAACCTTGACCGCGAACACTGAAGCTTTCTTT.

The gene calls are TRBV7-6 and TRBJ2-5; 7 nucleotides line up with TRBD1. The V segment lost 4 bases and the J segment 4 bases; nucleotides outside the gene matches: 3. Germline-derived CDR1 and CDR2 are SGHVS and FNYEAQ. The CDR3 sequence is 13 residues long. CDR3 DNA sequence: TGTGCCAGCAGCTCCTACAGGGGAGAGACCCAGTACTTC. This codes for CASSSYRGETQYF. Combining the CDR3 with reference TRBV7-6 and TRBJ2-5 gives the whole variable domain GAGVSQSPRYKVTKRGQDVALRCDPISGHVSLYWYRQALGQGPEFLTYFNYEAQQDKSGLPNDRFSAERPEGSISTLTIQRTEQRDSAMYRCASSSYRGETQYFGPGTRLLVL.

The V gene is TRBV6-4, the J gene TRBJ2-3; the match to TRBD2 covers 9 bases. CDR3 length equals 15 residues. Germline CDR1 MRHNA, CDR2 SNTAGT. With 3 bases clipped from V and 2 bases from J, the junction kept 3 bases outside the gene matches. Here the CDR3 reads CASSETSGTTDTQYF. Here the CDR3 DNA reads TGTGCCAGCAGTGAGACTAGCGGTACCACAGATACGCAGTATTTT.

The V gene is TRBV13, the J gene TRBJ1-1; D ambiguous. This CDR3 has 13 residues. The germline V gene encodes CDR1 PRHDT and CDR2 FYEKMQ (reference sequence). V was pared by 1 base and J by 6 bases, with 9 bases between. CDR3 sequence reads: CASSLDTISEAFF. DNA for the CDR3: TGTGCCAGCAGCTTAGATACAATATCTGAAGCTTTCTTT. Drawing the rest from reference TRBV13 and TRBJ1-1, the complete variable domain is AAGVIQSPRHLIKEKRETATLKCYPIPRHDTVYWYQQGPGQDPQFLISFYEKMQSDKGSIPDRFSAQQFSDYHSELNMSSLELGDSALYFCASSLDTISEAFFGQGTRLTVV.

The chain joins TRBV5-1 to TRBJ1-1; the match to TRBD1 covers 8 bases. V dropped 3 bases and J dropped 1; count of bases not matched to a gene: 5. CDR1 SGHRS and CDR2 YFSETQ come from the germline V gene. The CDR3 spans 15 residues. CDR3 nucleotides: TGCGCCAGCAGCTCCAACAGGGGGGAGAACACTGAAGCTTTCTTT. This translates into CASSSNRGENTEAFF. The variable domain in full, completed from reference TRBV5-1 and TRBJ1-1, reads KAGVTQTPRYLIKTRGQQVTLSCSPISGHRSVSWYQQTPGQGLQFLFEYFSETQRNKGNFPGRFSGRQFSNSRSEMNVSTLELGDSALYLCASSSNRGENTEAFFGQGTRLTVV.

This chain links TRBV15 with TRBJ1-3; no definite D call. Trimming left V 0 bases short and J 4 bases short, with 13 bases between. Germline values: CDR1 LNHNV, CDR2 YYDKDF (reference sequence). The CDR3 runs 16 residues. The DNA for the CDR3 is TGTGCCACCAGCAGAGATGATTGGGAGGAGGGAAACACCATATATTTT. This codes for CATSRDDWEEGNTIYF.